The 12 T cell receptor beta chains given below trace back to one sample, sequenced in a study of CD8 T cell repertoires and HIV-1 epitope variants. Sequenced by immunoSEQ multiplex PCR; TCRdb stores in-frame clones only, minus some. The sample lists roughly 100,000 clones; 70% to 75% were seen once. The sequenced sample consisted of uncultured baseline CD8+ T cells from peripheral blood mononuclear cells (PBMCs). These receptors all come from a male donor with HIV.

V gene TRBV4-1 combines with J gene TRBJ2-6; D not resolved. The CDR3 is made up of 14 amino acids. The V gene lost 1 base and the J gene lost 2 bases, with 3 bases spanning the gap. Germline lookup yields CDR1 MGHRA and CDR2 YSYEKL. The CDR3 spells CASSQVTGANVLTF. DNA of the CDR3: TGCGCCAGCAGCCAAGTCACTGGGGCCAACGTCCTGACTTTC.

The chain employs TRBV25-1 and TRBJ2-7, with 8 nucleotides matching TRBD1. CDR1 is MGHDK and CDR2 is SYGVNS in the germline V gene. Trimming cost V 2 bases and J 3 bases; bases outside gene matches: 9. CDR3 length: 16 residues. CDR3 region: CASSEPGQGVIYEQYF. The CDR3 region has the DNA TGTGCCAGCAGTGAACCTGGACAGGGCGTAATCTACGAGCAGTACTTC.

The CDR3 loop reads CAIRGTGTGELFF. The CDR3 DNA reads TGTGCCATCCGAGGGACAGGCACCGGGGAGCTGTTTTTT. J is TRBJ2-2 and V is TRBV10-3, with 8 bases lining up with TRBD1. Germline-derived CDR1 and CDR2 are ENHRY and SYGVKD. The V gene end was trimmed by 8 bases and the J gene end by 4 bases; junction bases not matched to a gene: 3. The CDR3 length is 13 residues.

The V gene is TRBV13, the J gene TRBJ2-5, with 7 bases matching TRBD1. Germline V lookup: CDR1 PRHDT, CDR2 FYEKMQ (reference sequence). The junction had 3 bases not matched to a gene; V was cut back by 4 bases and J by 1 base. The CDR3 loop spans 14 amino acids. CDR3 DNA: TGTGCCAGCAGCTCGGGACAGCTCCAAGAGACCCAGTACTTC. As protein: CASSSGQLQETQYF.

This clone has just a few counts. This chain uses TRBV30 with TRBJ1-3, with D possibly TRBD1 on 6 matching bases. The CDR3 contains 13 residues. CDR1 GTSNPN and CDR2 SVGIG come from the germline V gene (reference sequence). Trimming took off 4 bases at V and 2 bases at J, with 9 bases between the two ends. The CDR3 bases are TGTGCCTGGACCCGGGACACTGGAAACACCATATATTTT. Its translation: CAWTRDTGNTIYF.

The chain links TRBV19 to TRBJ2-1, with a weak D call TRBD1 (5 bases). Germline V gene sequence: CDR1 LNHDA, CDR2 SQIVND (reference sequence). The V end lost 3 bases, the J end lost 8 bases, and 8 bases lay between the germline ends. This CDR3 comprises 12 residues. The CDR3 DNA follows: TGTGCCAGTAGTATTGGGGCATATGAGCAGTTCTTC. It yields the protein CASSIGAYEQFF.

This clone was picked up a small number of times. The chain combines TRBV15 with TRBJ2-5; 10 positions agree with TRBD2. Germline CDR1 is LNHNV and CDR2 is YYDKDF (reference sequence). Trimming took 3 bases from V and 2 from J; bases not matched to a gene: 12. The CDR3 is made up of 18 amino acids. CDR3: CATSSGARTSGGQETQYF. CDR3 nucleotides: TGTGCCACCAGCAGTGGGGCTCGGACTAGCGGAGGTCAAGAGACCCAGTACTTC.

Here the CDR3 DNA reads TGTGCCAGCAGTTTATGGGGGCGACCTGTATATTTT. Translated: CASSLWGRPVYF. The V gene is TRBV28, the J gene TRBJ1-3; D possibly corresponds to TRBD1 (5 bases). Looked up from germline, CDR1 is MDHEN and CDR2 is SYDVKM. The V gene lost 0 bases and the J gene lost 14 bases, with 11 bases spanning the gap. The length of the CDR3 is 12 residues.

The CDR3 DNA reads as TGTGCCAGCAGCCTGGAAGGAGTCCCGGGGGAGCAGTACTTC. Amino acid sequence: CASSLEGVPGEQYF. This rearrangement joins TRBV5-4 to TRBJ2-7; D is perhaps TRBD2 (5 bases). CDR1 is SGHNT and CDR2 is YYREEE in the germline V gene (reference sequence). The V end was cut by 4 bases, the J end by 7 bases, with 18 bases between. The CDR3 length is 14 residues.

The genes are TRBV27 and TRBJ1-3; D gene uncertain. V lost 4 bases and J 0 bases, leaving 19 bases between the germline ends. The CDR3 has 18 residues. The V gene's germline CDR1 is MNHEY and CDR2 SMNVEV (reference sequence). The CDR3 spells CASSSNIQRLSSGNTIYF. The CDR3 DNA follows: TGTGCCAGCAGTTCCAACATACAGCGCCTGAGCTCTGGAAACACCATATATTTT.

The rearrangement links TRBV6-5 to TRBJ2-5; 11 bases align to TRBD2. Germline V gene data show CDR1 as MNHEY and CDR2 as SVGAGI. The CDR3 consists of 16 residues. V dropped 3 bases and J dropped 2; count of bases not matched to a gene: 5. This CDR3 reads CASSYVIAGGQETQYF. Written as DNA, the CDR3 is TGTGCCAGCAGTTATGTCATAGCGGGAGGGCAAGAGACCCAGTACTTC.

The table lists this clone with a few counts. The chain joins TRBV19 to TRBJ2-1; the D gene is possibly TRBD2 (6 bases). This CDR3 region has 15 residues. V lost 3 bases to trimming and J lost 0 bases, with 9 bases between them. Germline CDR1 reads LNHDA; CDR2 reads SQIVND (reference sequence). The CDR3, as DNA: TGTGCCAGTAGTATCGACGGGAGCTCCTACAATGAGCAGTTCTTC. Translating gives CASSIDGSSYNEQFF. Full variable domain (outside the CDR3, taken from reference TRBV19 and TRBJ2-1): DGGITQSPKYLFRKEGQNVTLSCEQNLNHDAMYWYRQDPGQGLRLIYYSQIVNDFQKGDIAEGYSVSREKKESFPLTVTSAQKNPTAFYLCASSIDGSSYNEQFFGPGTRLTVL.